This T cell receptor (beta chain) was retrieved from a study of T cell repertoires in cytomegalovirus infection. Study information: Public TCR beta signatures provided an indication of both CMV infection and a matching HLA type.

The J segment lost 11 bases and the V segment lost 1 base, leaving 9 bases of the junction unmatched. From germline, CDR1 is SGHKS and CDR2 YYEKEE (reference sequence). The CDR3 consists of 15 residues. A single record per CDR3 protein comes from TCRdb applying MiXCR to the reads. This table has hundreds of thousands of distinct CDR3 sequences, around 10% appearing once. This clonotype was recorded at least ten times. V and J are TRBV5-5 and TRBJ2-2; the match to TRBD1 covers 9 bases. The specimen was PBMCs. The clonotype comes from a human donor in good health (CMV status not recorded). Some clones in this sample may be carry-over from other donors' samples. The CDR3 is CASSLNRGPPEELFF. In DNA, the CDR3 is TGTGCCAGCAGCTTGAACAGGGGGCCCCCGGAAGAGCTGTTTTTT.